This T cell receptor (beta chain) was captured in a study of blood T cell repertoires in COVID-19 (TCRdb year 2020). Regarding the research as a whole: Samples from collaborators originated in the United States, Italy and Spain and spanned both the acute and convalescent phases of COVID-19. The dataset comprised deeply sampled blood TCRbeta repertoires from subjects exposed to, actively infected with, or recovered from COVID-19. The prospective study material was composed of cDNA or gDNA derived from T cells, B-cell-depleted T cells, or PBMCs. A de-identified subject ID, COVID-19 status, age in years and sex were almost always included in the sample metadata. The samples were drawn from the first 160 participants of the ongoing ImmuneRACE study and from 1,254 subjects provided by 6 global collaborators. Where available, HLA class I and class II types were obtained from metadata supplied by the sample provider rather than from assay-based typing. The repertoires were released in a freely available public database intended as a resource for research on the immune response to SARS-CoV-2. The paper's findings and limits, for the study overall: Clinical and demographic metadata were provided uncurated, with the amount varying by source and participant.

As concerns this clone: The antigen this receptor binds is unknown. No much larger clone is present one base from it, and per-base qualities are unavailable.

TCRbeta CDR3 regions were amplified from genomic DNA using the immunoSEQ Assay, a bias-controlled multiplex PCR. From the authors' description of their analysis: The number of nucleated cells in each sample was estimated from the amplification of reference gene primers within the assay. To quantify the absolute abundance of each unique TCRbeta CDR3 rearrangement, sequence reads were collapsed and filtered. For each sample, productive Simpson clonality was calculated by taking the square root of Simpson's diversity index across productive rearrangements. Here the immuneACCESS table is served through TCRdb, limited to in-frame sequences with V and J called. Missing clones are a known gap in these copies; in checked studies unresolved V genes cover under half, and the rest lacks a known reason. V, J and clone size reflect that table, while D and trimming were determined from the DNA. The sample contains 150,000 to 200,000 clones, roughly 88% of them found a single time. The top ten hold 9.1% of the sample.

Collaborating institutions collected whole blood in K2EDTA tubes following their own protocols. For TCRbeta analysis, collaborators shipped samples as frozen whole blood, isolated PBMCs, or DNA extracted from either of those sample types. V is shortened by 6 bases, J by 3 bases, and the region joining them spans 12 bases. The germline V gene sets CDR1 to SNHLY and CDR2 to FYNNEI. CDR3 length: 13 amino acids, cysteine to phenylalanine. Just CDR3 DNA is preserved here, 39 bases in frame from base 1. The sequenced sample consisted of peripheral blood. This receptor was taken from a woman of 80 years or more with active or convalescent COVID-19. This receptor chain uses TRBV2 and TRBJ2-7, with TRBD1 perhaps the D gene, on 5 matching bases. The CDR3 is CASRAGYYYEQYF. The nucleotide sequence reads TGTGCCAGCAGGGCAGGGTACTACTACGAGCAGTACTTC.